The source of this T cell receptor (beta chain) is a study of blood T cell repertoires in COVID-19. V lost 3 bases to trimming and J lost 5 bases, with 17 bases between them. The CDR3 consists of 15 residues. CDR1 is SGDLS and CDR2 is YYNGEE in the germline V gene. Repertoires were generated with immunoSEQ multiplex PCR, while TCRdb's copy carries only in-frame clones and drops some. Of fewer than 25,000 clones listed, around nine tenths are singletons. This sequence joins TRBV9 and TRBJ2-5, with D maybe TRBD2 (6 bases). Material: peripheral blood. The sequence was collected from a human donor in a cohort sampled during active COVID-19. CDR3 DNA: TGTGCCAGCAGCGACCTGATGGGAGGAGGGGAGACCCAGTACTTC. This encodes CASSDLMGGGETQYF.